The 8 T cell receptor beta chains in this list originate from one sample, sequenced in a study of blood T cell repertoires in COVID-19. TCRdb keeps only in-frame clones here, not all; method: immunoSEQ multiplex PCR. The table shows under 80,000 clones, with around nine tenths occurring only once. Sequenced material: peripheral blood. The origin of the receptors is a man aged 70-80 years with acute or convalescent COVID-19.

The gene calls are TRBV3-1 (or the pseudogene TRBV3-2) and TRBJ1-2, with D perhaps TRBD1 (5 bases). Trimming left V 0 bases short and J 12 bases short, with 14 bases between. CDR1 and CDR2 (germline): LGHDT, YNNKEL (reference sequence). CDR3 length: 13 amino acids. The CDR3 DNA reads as TGTGCCAGCAGCCAAGATGACGTGCAGGGAAACACCTTC. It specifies CASSQDDVQGNTF.

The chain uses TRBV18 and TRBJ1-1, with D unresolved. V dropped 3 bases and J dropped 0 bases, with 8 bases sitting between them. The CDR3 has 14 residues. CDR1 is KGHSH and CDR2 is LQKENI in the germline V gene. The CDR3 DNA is TGTGCCAGCTCACCCCAATTTCTGAACACTGAAGCTTTCTTT. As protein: CASSPQFLNTEAFF.

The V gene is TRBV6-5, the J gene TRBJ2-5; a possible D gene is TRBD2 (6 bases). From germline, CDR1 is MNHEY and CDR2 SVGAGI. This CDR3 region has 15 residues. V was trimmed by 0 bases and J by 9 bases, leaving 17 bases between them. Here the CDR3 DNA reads TGTGCCAGCAGTTACTCGGGTATCCCCACGGGAGCCCAGTACTTC. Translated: CASSYSGIPTGAQYF.

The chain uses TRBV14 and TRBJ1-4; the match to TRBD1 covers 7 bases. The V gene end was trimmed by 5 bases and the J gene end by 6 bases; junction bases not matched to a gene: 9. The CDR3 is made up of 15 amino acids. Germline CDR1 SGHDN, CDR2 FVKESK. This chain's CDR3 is CASSELQGGDEKLFF. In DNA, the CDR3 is TGTGCCAGCAGCGAGCTTCAGGGGGGAGATGAAAAACTGTTTTTT.

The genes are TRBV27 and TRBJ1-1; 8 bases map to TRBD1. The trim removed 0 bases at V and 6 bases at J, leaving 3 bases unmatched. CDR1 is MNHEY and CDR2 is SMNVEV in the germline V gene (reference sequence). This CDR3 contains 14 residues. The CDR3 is CASSLSTGVAEAFF. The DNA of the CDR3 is TGTGCCAGCAGTTTATCGACAGGGGTGGCTGAAGCTTTCTTT.

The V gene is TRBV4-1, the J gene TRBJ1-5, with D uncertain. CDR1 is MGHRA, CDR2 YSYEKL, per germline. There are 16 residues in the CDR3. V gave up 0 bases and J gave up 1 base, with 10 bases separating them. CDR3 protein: CASSQEAASSNQPQHF. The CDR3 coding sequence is TGCGCCAGCAGCCAAGAAGCCGCCTCCAGCAATCAGCCCCAGCATTTT.

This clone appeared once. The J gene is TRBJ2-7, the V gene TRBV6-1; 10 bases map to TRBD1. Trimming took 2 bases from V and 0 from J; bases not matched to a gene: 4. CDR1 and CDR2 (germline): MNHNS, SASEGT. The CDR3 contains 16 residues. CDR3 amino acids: CASSEPRTGGSYEQYF. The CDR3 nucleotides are TGTGCCAGCAGTGAACCCAGGACAGGGGGCTCCTACGAGCAGTACTTC.

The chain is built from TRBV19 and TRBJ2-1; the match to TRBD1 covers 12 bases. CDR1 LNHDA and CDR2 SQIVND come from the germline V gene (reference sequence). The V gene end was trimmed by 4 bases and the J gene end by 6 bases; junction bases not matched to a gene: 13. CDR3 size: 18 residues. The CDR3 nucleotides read TGTGCCAGTAGTACGGTACCGGGACAGGGGGCGCGTGGCAATGAGCAGTTCTTC. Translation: CASSTVPGQGARGNEQFF.